Below are 20 T cell receptor beta chains sequenced from a single sample in a study of somatic mutations in cytotoxic T cells in rheumatoid arthritis. Repertoires were generated with immunoSEQ multiplex PCR, while TCRdb's copy carries only in-frame clones and drops some. The sample lists approximately 18,000 clones, about 80% occurring once. The material sequenced was CD8+ T cells sorted from blood. These receptors all come from an adult with rheumatoid arthritis.

The CDR3 here is CASSLGQTYQETQYF. CDR3 in DNA: TGTGCCAGCAGCCTGGGACAAACGTACCAAGAGACCCAGTACTTC. The chain couples TRBV11-2 to TRBJ2-5; D is possibly TRBD1 (6 bases). The germline V and J ends were trimmed by 5 bases and 0 bases, with 13 bases remaining between them. The CDR3 has 15 amino acids. Germline V lookup: CDR1 SGHAT, CDR2 FQNNGV.

The rearrangement joins TRBV13 to TRBJ1-1; D is undetermined. CDR3 length equals 11 residues. Germline assignment: CDR1 PRHDT and CDR2 FYEKMQ (reference sequence). With 0 bases removed from V and 10 bases from J, the gap between germline ends came to 6 bases. The CDR3 here is CASSLGGPAFF. CDR3 nucleotide sequence: TGTGCCAGCAGCTTAGGGGGCCCAGCTTTCTTT.

Details on this clone: One junction end does not reproduce the germline sequence, and a read error may be involved. The gene calls are TRBV4-2 and TRBJ2-3, with D possibly being TRBD2 (6 bases). Per germline, CDR1 LGHNA and CDR2 YNFKEQ. The CDR3 totals 14 residues. CDR3 residues: CASSQETSRDTQYF. The CDR3, as DNA: TGTGCCAGCAGCCAAGAAACTAGCAGAGATACGCAGTATTTT.

The rearrangement joins TRBV9 to TRBJ2-3, with 7 positions matching TRBD2. The CDR3 extends over 17 amino acids. The germline gives CDR1 SGDLS, CDR2 YYNGEE. V shed 0 bases and J 1 base; nucleotides not matched to a gene: 8. As DNA, the CDR3 is TGTGCCAGCAGCGTAGCTAGGGCGGGGGAACGCACAGATACGCAGTATTTT. It specifies CASSVARAGERTDTQYF. The whole variable domain, remainder taken from reference TRBV9 and TRBJ2-3, is DSGVTQTPKHLITATGQRVTLRCSPRSGDLSVYWYQQSLDQGLQFLIQYYNGEERAKGNILERFSAQQFPDLHSELNLSSLELGDSALYFCASSVARAGERTDTQYFGPGTRLTVL.

The chain uses TRBV6-1 and TRBJ1-5, with a weak D call TRBD1 (6 bases). CDR1 and CDR2 (germline): MNHNS, SASEGT. The CDR3 covers 14 residues. Trimming shortened V by 5 bases and J by 5 bases, and 13 bases separated the two germline ends. The CDR3 reads CASSTPDSYQPQHF. CDR3 DNA: TGTGCCAGCAGTACCCCGGACAGCTATCAGCCCCAGCATTTT.

In its sample, this clone was seen a few times. The J gene is TRBJ2-7, the V gene TRBV20-1; no firm D call. This CDR3 has 11 residues. V was shortened by 2 bases and J by 3 bases, with 5 bases between the two germline ends. Germline CDR1 and CDR2: DFQATT and SNEGSKA (reference sequence). The CDR3 DNA is TGCAGTGCTAGAATAGACTACGAGCAGTACTTC. Translation gives CSARIDYEQYF.

The chain has TRBV13 and TRBJ2-5; D ambiguous. CDR3 length: 12 residues. Germline assignment: CDR1 PRHDT and CDR2 FYEKMQ (reference sequence). Trimming shortened V by 5 bases and J by 5 bases, and 9 bases separated the two germline ends. The CDR3 region is CASSPAGETQYF. In DNA, the CDR3 is TGTGCCAGCAGCCCCGCTGGGGAGACCCAGTACTTC. The full variable domain, with the rest looked up from reference TRBV13 and TRBJ2-5, is AAGVIQSPRHLIKEKRETATLKCYPIPRHDTVYWYQQGPGQDPQFLISFYEKMQSDKGSIPDRFSAQQFSDYHSELNMSSLELGDSALYFCASSPAGETQYFGPGTRLLVL.

The J gene is TRBJ2-5, the V gene TRBV4-1, with 11 positions matching TRBD2. The CDR3 is made up of 18 amino acids. Germline-derived CDR1 and CDR2 are MGHRA and YSYEKL. Unmatched junction bases numbered 7, after V lost 1 base and J lost 0 bases. The CDR3 reads CASSQGLAGGPYQETQYF. The CDR3 nucleotides read TGCGCCAGCAGCCAAGGTCTAGCGGGGGGCCCCTACCAAGAGACCCAGTACTTC.

The chain uses TRBV7-9 and TRBJ1-2, with no clear D. V was pared by 5 bases and J by 3 bases, with 10 bases between. The CDR3 consists of 13 residues. Germline CDR1 SEHNR, CDR2 FQNEAQ (reference sequence). The CDR3, as DNA: TGTGCCAGCAGCGGCGGGGAGGACTATGGCTACACCTTC. It encodes CASSGGEDYGYTF.

The chain uses TRBV4-1 and TRBJ2-5, with a weak D call TRBD1 (5 bases). The J call may be wrong; the DNA end is better matched by TRBJ2-7. The length of the CDR3 is 15 residues. Germline V CDR1 and CDR2: MGHRA, YSYEKL. The CDR3 spells CASSHRQLVVYEQYF. In nucleotides, the CDR3 is TGCGCCAGCAGCCATCGACAGTTGGTGGTCTACGAGCAGTACTTC.

The chain uses TRBV5-6 and TRBJ2-5; D unclear. The CDR3 is 14 amino acids. The ends were cut back, 5 bases at V and 2 bases at J, with 13 bases in the middle. Germline assignment: CDR1 SGHDT and CDR2 YYEEEE. The CDR3 spells CASRLGNIQETQYF. The CDR3 coding sequence is TGTGCCAGCAGACTTGGCAACATACAAGAGACCCAGTACTTC.

This clone has just one count. The rearrangement links TRBV27 to TRBJ1-3; D is ambiguous. Germline CDR1 is MNHEY and CDR2 is SMNVEV (reference sequence). There are 18 residues in the CDR3. V gave up 6 bases and J gave up 1 base, with 22 bases separating them. CDR3 in DNA: TGTGCCAGCAGCCTTGTGAGCCTTAAGGTACAATCTGGAAACACCATATATTTT. It encodes CASSLVSLKVQSGNTIYF.

V is TRBV19 and J is TRBJ1-2; D not resolved. V was shortened by 2 bases and J by 3 bases, with 10 bases between the two germline ends. The CDR3 length is 14 residues. Per the germline V gene, CDR1 is LNHDA and CDR2 is SQIVND (reference sequence). The CDR3 DNA sequence: TGTGCCAGTAGTATAAACCACGAGCACTATGGCTACACCTTC. The encoded protein is CASSINHEHYGYTF.

This clone was detected once. The chain uses TRBV14 and TRBJ2-5; possibly TRBD2 for D (7 bases). V shed 1 base and J shed 4 bases, with 16 bases lying between them. The CDR3 is made up of 16 amino acids. CDR1 is SGHDN, CDR2 FVKESK, per germline. CDR3 DNA: TGTGCCAGCAGCCAAGGTCGCGGGGGCTTTAGAGAGACCCAGTACTTC. This encodes CASSQGRGGFRETQYF.

The chain carries TRBV5-1 and TRBJ1-4; weak D call: TRBD1 (5 bases). The length of the CDR3 is 16 residues. Germline V gene lookup returns CDR1 SGHRS and CDR2 YFSETQ. The V and J ends lost 0 bases and 10 bases respectively, with 19 bases between them. CDR3 bases: TGCGCCAGCAGCTTGGCGAGGTGGGGGGAAGAAGGAAAACTGTTTTTT. It is translated as CASSLARWGEEGKLFF.

This clone was counted once. The chain links TRBV5-1 to TRBJ2-7; TRBD1 agrees at 8 bases. The junction had 11 bases not matched to a gene; V was cut back by 6 bases and J by 6 bases. CDR1 SGHRS and CDR2 YFSETQ come from the germline V gene. The length of the CDR3 is 14 residues. DNA for the CDR3: TGCGCCAGCAACAGCGGACAGGGCCCTCGCGAGCAGTACTTC. Encoded protein: CASNSGQGPREQYF.

The gene calls are TRBV11-2 and TRBJ1-3; D gene uncertain. The CDR3 extends over 15 amino acids. V was shortened by 5 bases and J by 4 bases, with 15 bases between the two germline ends. The V gene's germline CDR1 is SGHAT and CDR2 FQNNGV. DNA of the CDR3: TGTGCCAGCAGCAGCGGGGTGGGGAGCGGAAACACCATATATTTT. It translates to CASSSGVGSGNTIYF.

The chain links TRBV6-4 to TRBJ2-3; D is unclear. The CDR3 runs 16 residues. Per the germline V gene, CDR1 is MRHNA and CDR2 is SNTAGT. Trimming pared 0 bases from V and 7 bases from J, leaving 17 bases between. The CDR3 protein is CASSDSKDQQKHTQYF. CDR3 in DNA: TGTGCCAGCAGTGACTCGAAGGATCAACAGAAACATACGCAGTATTTT.

The CDR3 loop is CASSVGGRDNEQFF. For the CDR3, the DNA is TGTGCCAGCAGCGTAGGGGGGCGGGACAATGAGCAGTTCTTC. The chain combines TRBV9 with TRBJ2-1; D is possibly TRBD1 (6 bases). Germline V CDR1 and CDR2: SGDLS, YYNGEE. This CDR3 contains 14 residues. Deletions cut 0 bases from V and 5 bases from J, with 9 bases between.

In its sample, this clone ranks as medium-sized. This chain's CDR3 is CASSDPYTDTQYF. The CDR3 DNA sequence: TGTGCCAGCAGTGACCCATACACAGATACGCAGTATTTT. The chain uses TRBV6-1 and TRBJ2-3; D gene uncertain. The CDR3 is 13 residues long. Trimming shortened V by 3 bases and J by 2 bases, and 6 bases separated the two germline ends. Germline lookup yields CDR1 MNHNS and CDR2 SASEGT.